A single TCR beta chain is shown here with its context. It was CD45RO-negative cells, positively selected for CCR7, that made up naive CD8 cells, with terminally differentiated effector memory CD45RA+ cells excluded. TCRdb's table, derived via immunoSEQ multiplex PCR, lists solely in-frame clones and lacks some. Here the sample spans under 2,000,000 clones, just under 95% being singletons. V was clipped by 2 bases and J by 5 bases, with 9 bases between them. The CDR3 length is 13 residues. Germline assignment: CDR1 SEHNR and CDR2 FQNEAQ (reference sequence). This sample stems from a study of shared clonotypes between healthy human individuals.

The TCR originated in a man between 18 and 29 years old in good health. The V call is TRBV7-9, the J call TRBJ2-5; no clear D gene. Input material: naive CD8+ T cells sorted from blood. Here the CDR3 DNA reads TGTGCCAGCAGCTTATCGGTCGTGGAGACCCAGTACTTC. This codes for CASSLSVVETQYF.